These T cell receptor beta chains were read from a single sample in a study of blood T cell repertoires in COVID-19. Profiled with immunoSEQ multiplex PCR; TCRdb holds only in-frame clones, not every one. The sample lists about 310,000 clones, 80% to 90% occurring once. Sequencing was performed on peripheral blood. Receptors originate from a man aged 45-65 years with active or convalescent COVID-19. CDR3s include the opening cysteine and the closing phenylalanine or tryptophan. Fields, in order: V gene, J gene, clone size, D gene, CDR3 DNA, CDR3 protein. A D gene is named only where the DNA matches it firmly. Clone size appears in some rows only: once, few, many, or a class for an expanded clone.

TRBV7-2,TRBJ1-1,-,TRBD1,TGTGCCAGCAGCTTAAACAGGGGGAACACTGAAGCTTTCTTT,CASSLNRGNTEAFF
TRBV7-9,TRBJ1-5,once,-,TGTGCCAGCAGCGAGACAGACCAGCCCCAGCATTTT,CASSETDQPQHF
TRBV7-2,TRBJ2-7,-,TRBD2,TGTGCCAGCAGCTTTAAGGCTAGCGGGGATAACTACGAGCAGTACTTC,CASSFKASGDNYEQYF
TRBV9,TRBJ2-4,-,TRBD2,TGTGCCAGCAGCGTAGGGGGAGCGGGAGGGGCCAAAAACATTCAGTACTTC,CASSVGGAGGAKNIQYF
TRBV6-5,TRBJ2-7,-,-,TGTGCCTCAAGAGGTCCCCCTACCTACGAGCAGTACTTC,CASRGPPTYEQYF
TRBV3-1/TRBV3-2,TRBJ1-2,few,TRBD1,TGTGCCAGCAGTCCGACAGGGGTGTTACCGTATGGCTACACCTTC,CASSPTGVLPYGYTF
TRBV6-5,TRBJ2-7,-,-,TGTGCCAGCAGTACGGGTCTGGGGCTTGAGCAGTACTTC,CASSTGLGLEQYF
TRBV18,TRBJ2-3,-,-,TGTGCCAGCTCACCACCTATTCTAGCGCACACAGATACGCAGTATTTT,CASSPPILAHTDTQYF
TRBV7-8,TRBJ2-7,few,-,TGTGCCAGCAGCTCTCAGAAAGGGGGCGAGCAGTACTTC,CASSSQKGGEQYF
TRBV5-1,TRBJ2-5,-,-,TGCGCCAGCGGAGGGGAGACCCAGTACTTC,CASGGETQYF
TRBV11-3,TRBJ2-1,once,TRBD2,TGTGCCAGCAGCTTAGAAGCGGGGGGCTCCTACAATGAGCAGTTCTTC,CASSLEAGGSYNEQFF
TRBV5-1,TRBJ2-7,-,-,TGCGCCAGCAGCTTGTATGGGGCCCACGAGCAGTACTTC,CASSLYGAHEQYF
TRBV28,TRBJ1-4,-,TRBD1,TGTGCCAGCAGTTCCGGCGGGACAGCCAATAATGAAAAACTGTTTTTT,CASSSGGTANNEKLFF
TRBV10-1,TRBJ2-2,-,TRBD2,TGCGCCAGCACAAGCGGGAGCGATCGGACCGGGGAGCTGTTTTTT,CASTSGSDRTGELFF
TRBV18,TRBJ1-1,-,-,TGTGCCAGCTCACCTTTGCAGGGTAGGGCTGAAGCTTTCTTT,CASSPLQGRAEAFF
TRBV19,TRBJ1-4,-,TRBD1,TGTGCCAGTAGTAGGGGGACAGCAACTAATGAAAAACTGTTTTTT,CASSRGTATNEKLFF
TRBV9,TRBJ2-1,-,TRBD1,TGTGCCAGCAGCAAGGACAGGGGGCTTGGTGAGCAGTTCTTC,CASSKDRGLGEQFF
TRBV6-5,TRBJ1-2,-,TRBD1,TGTGCCAGCAAGAAACAGGGGGCGGGTGGCTACACCTTC,CASKKQGAGGYTF
TRBV19,TRBJ1-6,-,-,TGTGCCAGTAGTATAGATCCGGGGTACTATTCACCCCTCCACTTT,CASSIDPGYYSPLHF
TRBV10-3,TRBJ2-6,-,TRBD2,TGTGCCATCAGTAGCGGGACGGGGGTCTCTGGGGCCAACGTCCTGACTTTC,CAISSGTGVSGANVLTF
TRBV11-3,TRBJ2-5,-,-,TGTGCCAGCAGCGGGAAGGGGGAGACCCAGTACTTC,CASSGKGETQYF
TRBV19,TRBJ1-5,-,-,TGTGCCAGTAGTATGGGGCAGGGGTATAGCAATCAGCCCCAGCATTTT,CASSMGQGYSNQPQHF